In this sample, the clone carrying this TCR beta chain turned up once. The data belong to a study of blood T cell repertoires in COVID-19. Assay used: immunoSEQ multiplex PCR; TCRdb lists only in-frame clones, some missing. The data hold about 130,000 clones, with about four fifths observed a single time. This CDR3 comprises 16 residues. From germline, CDR1 is SGHRS and CDR2 YFSETQ. Trimming took 2 bases from V and 5 from J; bases not matched to a gene: 13. The rearrangement links TRBV5-1 to TRBJ2-7; TRBD1 agrees at 7 bases. This TCR was recovered from a man aged 50 to 59 who had recovered from COVID-19. Sequencing was done on a sample of PBMCs or T cells enriched from blood (not recorded which). CDR3 sequence reads: CASSFQDRTKWNEQYF. The CDR3 DNA sequence: TGCGCCAGCAGCTTCCAGGACAGGACGAAGTGGAACGAGCAGTACTTC.